This is a list of T cell receptor beta chains from one sample in a study of Graves' ophthalmopathy and Graves' hyperthyroidism. MiXCR was run by TCRdb on the multiplex PCR reads, yielding one entry per CDR3 protein. The sample includes 500,000 to 700,000 distinct CDR3 sequences, less than 45% of them seen just once. Sequencing was performed on peripheral blood or thyroid tissue (not recorded which). Receptor source: an adult man with Graves' hyperthyroidism. Both conserved end residues are trimmed from each CDR3. A D gene is named only where the DNA matches it firmly.

TRBV12-3/TRBV12-4	TRBD2	ASSGLAGGEQF
TRBV7-9	TRBD2	ASSLETSGGLETQY
TRBV7-2	NA	ASSLEMVNQETQY
TRBV25-1	TRBD1	ASNHRDRVFYEQY
TRBV7-2	TRBD2	ASSLLAGTETQY
TRBV7-2	NA	ASSLAQGPSYNSPLH
TRBV18	TRBD1	ASSPLSGTGEAF
TRBV15	NA	ATSTNRGGGANVLT
TRBV19	NA	ASSIPGRRETQY
TRBV28	NA	ASSLSGPSTNEKLF
TRBV20-1	NA	STLRDGSSYEQY
TRBV7-9	NA	ASSPQGPAYEQY
TRBV6-5	NA	ASSYSGGPGQPQH
TRBV12-3/TRBV12-4	NA	ASSPRAGDGNQPQH
TRBV6-5	TRBD1	ASSYGQGTVGYT
TRBV3-1	NA	ASSQGAVSNQPQH
TRBV7-3	NA	ASSRTGTDGQETQY
TRBV29-1	NA	SVELYESSYEQY
TRBV27	TRBD1	ASNVDRPNGVEQY
TRBV12-3/TRBV12-4	NA	ASSLTVNSYEQY
TRBV6-6	TRBD1	ASSYKGQGREKLF
TRBV6-5	NA	ASSYSRGGGATPLH
TRBV10-3	TRBD1	AISLDRVDEQY
TRBV28	NA	ASSLTGVNYGYT
TRBV5-1	TRBD1	ASSPGQGRSNTEAF
TRBV7-9	NA	ATSDYFTGELF
TRBV7-2	NA	ASRHQGPGETQY
TRBV7-9	TRBD1	ASSLTGDGGNTIY
TRBV18	NA	ASSIGQITEAF
TRBV25-1	NA	ASSARLRDSYEQY
TRBV7-9	TRBD2	ASSSWTSGGQETTQY
TRBV27	TRBD1	ASSPAGTGGRYT
TRBV13	TRBD1	ASSLRGQGHEQY
TRBV3-1	NA	ASSQVASTEAF
TRBV6-5	NA	ASSYSGGGYEQY
TRBV7-3	TRBD1	ASSSPEDRGDYEQY
TRBV13	TRBD1	ASSLGHGQGGETQY
TRBV6-5	NA	ASSDGVSGANVLT
TRBV7-6	NA	ASSLMKGNEQF
TRBV24-1	TRBD1	ATSDPRTGADEKLF
TRBV29-1	NA	SVARGMNTGELF
TRBV20-1	NA	SAPTLTRGAGYGYT
TRBV4-1	NA	ASSQETANSPLH
TRBV19	NA	ASSPGTFTYEQY
TRBV2	NA	ASSERGRYYGYT
TRBV7-9	NA	ASSLLVYQETQY
TRBV12-3/TRBV12-4	TRBD2	ASSRGDQTSGVRRKTQY
TRBV7-9	NA	ASSPSGGAFNEQF